The 5 T cell receptor beta chains below were found in one sample sequenced in a study of CD8 T cells in ankylosing spondylitis. These receptors lack a known antigen. Study conclusions and caveats: Ankylosing spondylitis blood appeared to carry a characteristic TCR beta motif of 7 or 8 highly homologous variants.

TCRdb re-called the 5' RACE reads with MiXCR, one entry per CDR3 protein. The sample includes about 220,000 distinct CDR3 sequences, 5.5% to 7.5% of them seen just once. The sample was blood, either unsorted or a sorted T cell fraction (not recorded which). The origin of the receptors is a male donor with ankylosing spondylitis.

This clonotype was seen many times. The V call is TRBV5-6, the J call TRBJ2-1; D is uncertain. The V gene lost 2 bases and the J gene lost 6 bases, with 15 bases spanning the gap. This CDR3 region has 15 residues. The germline V gene has CDR1 SGHDT and CDR2 YYEEEE. As DNA, the CDR3 is TGTGCCAGCAGCTTCATGACCAATGGATTCAATGAGCAGTTCTTC. This sequence encodes CASSFMTNGFNEQFF.

This clonotype turned up a few times. The chain links TRBV10-2 to TRBJ2-7, with D uncertain. The CDR3 covers 14 residues. CDR1 WSHSY and CDR2 SAAADI come from the germline V gene. The V end lost 3 bases, the J end lost 4 bases, and 13 bases lay between the germline ends. CDR3 sequence: CASSELRHGYEQYF. DNA of the CDR3: TGCGCCAGCAGTGAACTCAGACACGGGTACGAGCAGTACTTC.

This clonotype appeared a few times. The gene calls are TRBV7-6 and TRBJ2-3, with TRBD2 matching over 10 bases. Trimming took 5 bases from V and 4 from J; bases not matched to a gene: 9. The germline V gene encodes CDR1 SGHVS and CDR2 FNYEAQ. The CDR3 is 16 residues long. CDR3: CASSPRLAGPSDTQYF. CDR3 bases: TGTGCCAGCAGCCCCCGACTAGCGGGCCCCTCAGATACGCAGTATTTT.

This clonotype was seen many times. The V and J genes are TRBV7-9 and TRBJ2-7, with D perhaps matching TRBD1 (6 bases). CDR3 length: 14 amino acids. V shed 5 bases and J shed 2 bases, with 13 bases lying between them. The V gene's germline CDR1 is SEHNR and CDR2 FQNEAQ (reference sequence). CDR3: CASSPGQSPYEQYF. CDR3 DNA sequence: TGTGCCAGCAGCCCAGGACAGAGCCCCTACGAGCAGTACTTC.

This clonotype was counted a few times. The V call is TRBV11-2, the J call TRBJ2-1; D gene ambiguous. V was shortened by 3 bases and J by 3 bases, with 9 bases between the two germline ends. CDR3 length equals 14 residues. Germline lookup yields CDR1 SGHAT and CDR2 FQNNGV. CDR3 in amino acids: CASSLTQSYNEQFF. The CDR3, as DNA: TGTGCCAGCAGCTTGACGCAGAGCTACAATGAGCAGTTCTTC.